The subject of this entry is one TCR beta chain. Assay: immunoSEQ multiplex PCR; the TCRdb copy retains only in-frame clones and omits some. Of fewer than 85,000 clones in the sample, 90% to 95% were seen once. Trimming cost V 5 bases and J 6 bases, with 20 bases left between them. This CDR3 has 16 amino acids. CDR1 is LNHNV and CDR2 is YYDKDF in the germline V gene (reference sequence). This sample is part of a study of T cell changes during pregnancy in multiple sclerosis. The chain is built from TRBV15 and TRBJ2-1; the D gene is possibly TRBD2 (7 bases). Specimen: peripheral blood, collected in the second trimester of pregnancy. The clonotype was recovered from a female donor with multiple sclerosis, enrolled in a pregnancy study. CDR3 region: CATSEGVGRGSNEQFF. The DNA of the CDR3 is TGTGCCACCAGCGAGGGGGTTGGGAGGGGGAGCAATGAGCAGTTCTTC. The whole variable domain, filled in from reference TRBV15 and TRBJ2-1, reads DAMVIQNPRYQVTQFGKPVTLSCSQTLNHNVMYWYQQKSSQAPKLLFHYYDKDFNNEADTPDNFQSRRPNTSFCFLDIRSPGLGDTAMYLCATSEGVGRGSNEQFFGPGTRLTVL.